These 17 T cell receptor beta chains originate from one sample sequenced in a study of immune evolution from preneoplasia to lung adenocarcinoma. Sequencing used immunoSEQ multiplex PCR; TCRdb keeps in-frame clones, though not all of them. The sample has about 3,200 clones; around three quarters are singletons. Input material: FFPE adjacent normal lung tissue. Source of these receptors: an older donor with lung adenocarcinoma.

The chain joins TRBV7-9 to TRBJ1-2; D remains unclear. The CDR3 is 14 amino acids. The germline CDR1 and CDR2 sequences are SEHNR and FQNEAQ (reference sequence). With 5 bases removed from V and 4 bases from J, the gap between germline ends came to 14 bases. CDR3 residues: CASSLDGSRYGYTF. The CDR3 nucleotides are TGTGCCAGCAGCCTAGACGGGTCTCGCTATGGCTACACCTTC.

The chain carries TRBV11-2 and TRBJ2-5, with D perhaps TRBD2 (5 bases). The CDR3 is 16 amino acids. CDR1 and CDR2 from the germline V gene are SGHAT and FQNNGV. Trimming took 1 base from V and 6 from J, leaving 18 bases between them. The CDR3, as DNA: TGTGCCAGCAGCTTAGGCCTAGCCGATATGATTAAGACCCAGTACTTC. It translates to CASSLGLADMIKTQYF.

This rearrangement joins TRBV6-1 to TRBJ2-7; maybe TRBD1 (6 bases). Germline V gene lookup returns CDR1 MNHNS and CDR2 SASEGT. Trimming took off 5 bases at V and 1 base at J, with 12 bases between the two ends. CDR3 length equals 14 residues. CDR3 sequence reads: CASSPRTESYEQYF. CDR3 in DNA: TGTGCCAGCAGTCCTAGGACAGAATCCTACGAGCAGTACTTC.

This clone was picked up a small number of times. The rearrangement uses TRBV7-9 and TRBJ1-1; D ambiguous. V shed 6 bases and J shed 5 bases, with 7 bases lying between them. CDR1 is SEHNR, CDR2 FQNEAQ, per germline (reference sequence). This CDR3 comprises 11 residues. The CDR3 region is CASRRETEAFF. The CDR3, as DNA: TGTGCCAGCAGGCGGGAGACTGAAGCTTTCTTT.

V usage is TRBV30 and J usage is TRBJ1-1; no reliable D call. Trimming took 3 bases from V and 1 from J, leaving 15 bases between them. CDR1 and CDR2 (germline): GTSNPN, SVGIG (reference sequence). The CDR3 is 15 residues long. The CDR3 here is CAWRALGGSNTEAFF. The CDR3 nucleotides read TGTGCCTGGAGGGCCCTAGGCGGCTCGAACACTGAAGCTTTCTTT.

The CDR3 region is CASSLDPTGELFF. DNA of the CDR3: TGTGCCAGCAGCTTAGACCCGACCGGGGAGCTGTTTTTT. The chain couples TRBV7-2 to TRBJ2-2; D unresolved. There are 13 residues in the CDR3. Germline V CDR1 and CDR2: SGHTA, FQGNSA. Trimming stripped 1 base from V and 5 bases from J, with 5 bases between.

The CDR3 loop is CASRPENRGLSTEAFF. In DNA form, the CDR3 reads TGTGCAAGTCGCCCGGAAAACAGGGGGCTGAGCACTGAAGCTTTCTTT. V gene TRBV12-2 combines with J gene TRBJ1-1; the table gives TRBD1 as D, unverified against the DNA. TRBV12-2 is listed as a pseudogene. The CDR3 has 16 residues.

The chain employs TRBV29-1 and TRBJ2-1, with 8 bases matching TRBD2. CDR3 length: 13 residues. Germline CDR1 SQVTM, CDR2 ANQGSEA. V lost 5 bases and J lost 9; bases outside the gene matches: 9. The CDR3 DNA follows: TGCAGCGTTATACAGCGGGAGCCCGGTGAGCAGTTCTTC. Protein: CSVIQREPGEQFF.

The chain uses TRBV14 and TRBJ2-1; 7 nucleotides match TRBD2. The CDR3 consists of 17 residues. Germline V lookup: CDR1 SGHDN, CDR2 FVKESK. V shed 5 bases and J 9 bases; nucleotides not matched to a gene: 19. CDR3 loop: CASSSLLGTGGLSEQFF. In DNA, the CDR3 is TGTGCCAGCAGCTCCCTCCTCGGGACGGGAGGTCTTAGTGAGCAGTTCTTC.

The V gene is TRBV2, the J gene TRBJ2-1; TRBD2 matches 11 bases. J lost 6 bases, V lost 5 bases, and 6 bases had no gene match. This CDR3 spans 15 amino acids. CDR1 is SNHLY, CDR2 FYNNEI, per germline. CDR3 amino acids: CASSSRLAGSNEQFF. Written as DNA, the CDR3 is TGTGCCAGCAGTTCTAGACTAGCGGGAAGCAATGAGCAGTTCTTC.

The rearrangement links TRBV2 to TRBJ2-7; tentatively, D is TRBD1 or TRBD2 (5 bases each). V was trimmed by 6 bases and J by 4 bases, leaving 13 bases between them. The CDR3 totals 13 residues. Per germline, CDR1 SNHLY and CDR2 FYNNEI. The CDR3 nucleotides are TGTGCCAGCAGAAAGGGACGGGGATACGAGCAGTACTTC. It yields the protein CASRKGRGYEQYF.

The chain employs TRBV11-2 and TRBJ1-1, with D hard to call. Trimming took 5 bases from V and 0 from J, leaving 13 bases between them. In germline, CDR1 is SGHAT, CDR2 FQNNGV. The CDR3 contains 15 residues. The CDR3 region has the DNA TGTGCCAGCAGCCCCCGGGAATCACTGAACACTGAAGCTTTCTTT. Protein product: CASSPRESLNTEAFF.

The chain carries TRBV7-2 and TRBJ2-3; TRBD2 matches 8 bases. The germline gives CDR1 SGHTA, CDR2 FQGNSA. This CDR3 has 16 residues. The V and J ends lost 5 bases and 2 bases, in that order; junction bases with no gene match: 9. This chain's CDR3 is CASSLGTGGYTDTQYF. CDR3 in DNA: TGTGCCAGCAGCCTCGGAACGGGAGGGTACACAGATACGCAGTATTTT.

The rearrangement links TRBV5-6 to TRBJ2-7; a possible D gene is TRBD1 (6 bases). The V gene's germline CDR1 is SGHDT and CDR2 YYEEEE. The CDR3 is 14 amino acids. V gave up 0 bases and J gave up 1 base, with 8 bases separating them. CDR3 loop: CASSLVGQSYEQYF. Here the CDR3 DNA reads TGTGCCAGCAGCTTGGTCGGACAGTCCTACGAGCAGTACTTC.

The chain links TRBV29-1 to TRBJ2-3, with D perhaps matching TRBD2 (5 bases). V gave up 3 bases and J gave up 4 bases, with 8 bases separating them. Germline V CDR1 and CDR2: SQVTM, ANQGSEA. CDR3 length: 12 amino acids. The CDR3 nucleotides read TGCAGCGTTGACTCCGGGGCAGATACGCAGTATTTT. This sequence encodes CSVDSGADTQYF.

The chain is built from TRBV10-2 and TRBJ2-7; 12 nucleotides match TRBD2. V lost 8 bases and J lost 2; bases outside the gene matches: 7. This CDR3 region has 15 residues. The V gene's germline CDR1 is WSHSY and CDR2 SAAADI. The chain's CDR3 is CASGGLAGFTYEQYF. The CDR3 bases are TGCGCCAGCGGGGGACTAGCGGGTTTCACCTACGAGCAGTACTTC.

This clone has a handful of counts. The gene calls are TRBV6-5 and TRBJ1-1; 8 bases are shared with TRBD1. The trim removed 3 bases at V and 7 bases at J, leaving 10 bases unmatched. The CDR3 is 15 amino acids. Germline V CDR1 and CDR2: MNHEY, SVGAGI. The CDR3 protein is CASSYTTGDDSEAFF. Written as DNA, the CDR3 is TGTGCCAGCAGTTATACGACAGGGGACGACAGTGAAGCTTTCTTT.